This note documents a single TCR beta chain sequence. What it recognizes is unknown. TCRdb's copy holds only in-frame clones and misses some; the assay was immunoSEQ multiplex PCR. The sample lists 100,000 to 120,000 clones, around 87% occurring once. The data are from a study of cytomegalovirus exposure and HLA in healthy donors. Study-level points and caveats: 150 to 200 TCR beta chains were listed as cytomegalovirus-associated.

Germline V CDR1 and CDR2: ENHRY, SYGVKD. The CDR3 totals 18 residues. The J segment lost 2 bases and the V segment lost 3 bases, leaving 12 bases of the junction unmatched. Sequences were obtained from PBMCs. The receptor was isolated from a woman between 18 and 29 years old in good health and CMV-seropositive. The gene calls are TRBV10-3 and TRBJ2-1, with TRBD1 matching over 8 bases. CDR3 nucleotide sequence: TGTGCCATCAGTGACCGTCGACAGGGGAAGAAACCCTACAATGAGCAGTTCTTC. It is translated as CAISDRRQGKKPYNEQFF.